One sample yielded the 12 T cell receptor beta chains listed below, sequenced in a study of blood T cell repertoires in COVID-19 (dated by TCRdb to 2020 to 2022). The method was the immunoSEQ multiplex PCR assay. The clones in this table, taken by TCRdb from immuneACCESS, are in-frame only. Not every clone is retained; where verified, under half of the shortfall comes from an unresolved V gene, and the cause of the rest is unknown. This sample comprises 140,000 to 150,000 clones, roughly 79% of them detected only once. More than 7% of the sample rests with the top ten. The source material was peripheral blood. All receptors derive from a human donor with acute or convalescent COVID-19. The donor label of this sample is uncertain.

This chain joins TRBV2 and TRBJ2-7; TRBD2 is a possible D gene (5 bases). Germline CDR1 and CDR2: SNHLY and FYNNEI. Trimming removed 6 bases from V and 0 bases from J, with 12 bases in between. CDR3 size: 14 residues. DNA for the CDR3: TGTGCCAGCAGGGCCCCCAGCGGCTCCTACGAGCAGTACGTC. Protein product: CASRAPSGSYEQYV.

This clone was detected only once. CDR3 in amino acids: CASSPEWRDYGYTF. The CDR3 coding sequence is TGTGCCAGCAGCCCAGAGTGGAGGGACTATGGCTACACCTTC. The chain couples TRBV7-2 to TRBJ1-2, with unresolved D. The CDR3 is made up of 14 amino acids. The germline V and J ends were trimmed by 5 bases and 3 bases, with 13 bases remaining between them. Germline V gene lookup returns CDR1 SGHTA and CDR2 FQGNSA.

The V and J genes are TRBV7-8 and TRBJ1-6; TRBD1 agrees at 11 bases. The CDR3 covers 15 residues. V dropped 4 bases and J dropped 10; count of bases not matched to a gene: 6. CDR1 and CDR2 (germline): SGHVS, FQNEAQ. CDR3 nucleotide sequence: TGTGCCAGCAGCTCCCGGACAGGGGGCAAATCACCCCTCCACTTT. Translated: CASSSRTGGKSPLHF.

This clone has more than one count but fewer than ten. The V gene is TRBV9, the J gene TRBJ2-3; a weak D match, TRBD2 (6 bases). Deletions cut 2 bases from V and 2 bases from J, with 12 bases between. The CDR3 has 15 residues. Germline assignment: CDR1 SGDLS and CDR2 YYNGEE. CDR3 bases: TGTGCCAGCAGCGTCGGGGCGGGGTCCACAGATACGCAGTATTTT. Its protein product is CASSVGAGSTDTQYF.

J is TRBJ2-5 and V is TRBV19; 7 bases are a match to TRBD2. The CDR3 runs 15 residues. The germline V gene has CDR1 LNHDA and CDR2 SQIVND (reference sequence). The trim removed 5 bases at V and 1 base at J, leaving 7 bases unmatched. The CDR3 nucleotides read TGTGCCAGTAGTGCCTACGGGGGGTTCCAAGAGACCCAGTACTTC. Translating gives CASSAYGGFQETQYF.

This clone was counted at least ten times. DNA of the CDR3: TGTGCCAGCAGGTCAGGGGGCTGGAGCTATGGCTACACCTTC. Translation: CASRSGGWSYGYTF. The chain recombines TRBV6-5 with TRBJ1-2; 8 bases are a match to TRBD1. The junction had 7 bases not matched to a gene; V was cut back by 6 bases and J by 4 bases. The CDR3 sequence is 14 residues long. The V gene's germline CDR1 is MNHEY and CDR2 SVGAGI.

The chain recombines TRBV10-3 with TRBJ1-1, with 9 bases matching TRBD1. Per the germline V gene, CDR1 is ENHRY and CDR2 is SYGVKD. CDR3 length equals 13 residues. The J segment lost 5 bases and the V segment lost 7 bases, leaving 5 bases of the junction unmatched. This CDR3 reads CAIKDRGRTEAFF. CDR3 in DNA: TGTGCCATCAAGGACAGGGGAAGGACTGAAGCTTTCTTT.

The chain couples TRBV2 to TRBJ1-5, with 10 bases matching TRBD1. Germline trimming cut 10 bases from V and 7 bases from J; bases unmatched to any gene: 10. CDR1 is SNHLY, CDR2 FYNNEI, per germline. The CDR3 contains 14 residues. CDR3 sequence reads: CAISRGQGGQPQHF. Written as DNA, the CDR3 is TGTGCCATCTCCCGAGGACAGGGGGGCCAGCCCCAGCATTTT.

The chain combines TRBV7-6 with TRBJ1-2; TRBD1 matches at 9 bases. After removal of 4 bases from V and 7 bases from J, the junction contained 10 bases not matched to a gene. The V gene's germline CDR1 is SGHVS and CDR2 FNYEAQ. This CDR3 spans 15 amino acids. The CDR3 coding sequence is TGTGCCAGCAGCTCTCACCCCGGACAGGGGTCTGGCTACACCTTC. Encoded protein: CASSSHPGQGSGYTF.

V is TRBV5-4 and J is TRBJ2-7; perhaps TRBD2 as D (6 bases). Looked up from germline, CDR1 is SGHNT and CDR2 is YYREEE (reference sequence). Trimming removed 0 bases from V and 7 bases from J, with 14 bases in between. The CDR3 is made up of 14 amino acids. The CDR3, as DNA: TGTGCCAGCAGCTTGGATGCTCTAGCGCGGGAGCAGTACTTC. It translates to CASSLDALAREQYF.

The chain carries TRBV3-1 (or the pseudogene TRBV3-2) and TRBJ2-2, with 7 bases matching TRBD2. Germline V lookup: CDR1 LGHDT, CDR2 YNNKEL (reference sequence). CDR3 length: 17 residues. Unmatched junction bases numbered 10, after V lost 0 bases and J lost 6 bases. Here the CDR3 DNA reads TGTGCCAGCAGCCAAGAGCCTAGCGGTTCAACGGCCGGGGAGCTGTTTTTT. Residues: CASSQEPSGSTAGELFF.

This chain joins TRBV6-5 and TRBJ2-7, with 13 bases that match TRBD2. Looked up from germline, CDR1 is MNHEY and CDR2 is SVGAGI. The CDR3 sequence is 14 residues long. The V and J ends lost 4 bases and 6 bases, in that order; junction bases with no gene match: 3. The CDR3 region has the DNA TGTGCCAGCAGTTCGACTAGCGGGGGGCTCGAGCAGTACTTC. Translating gives CASSSTSGGLEQYF.